This T cell receptor beta chain emerged from a study of CD8 T cells in Susac syndrome. Points from the study as a whole: The relatively small number of individuals in the TCR sequencing and HLA analysis was acknowledged by the study.

RNA was extracted with the RNeasy kit, and a quantity of about 0.45 to 1 ug was reverse transcribed using random hexamers. One entry per CDR3 protein results from TCRdb running MiXCR on the immunoSEQ multiplex PCR reads. This sample has 160,000 or so distinct CDR3 sequences, with approximately 95% found just once. Relapsing-remitting disease, either stable or active, was present in the multiple sclerosis controls, who were treatment-naive patients. Only one count was recorded for this clonotype. The antigen remains unidentified. CDR1 SQVTM and CDR2 ANQGSEA come from the germline V gene. The CDR3 contains 13 residues. The germline V and J ends were trimmed by 5 bases and 4 bases, with 15 bases remaining between them.

The origin of this receptor is a human donor with multiple sclerosis. Sequenced: CD8+ T cells from PBMCs. The V call is TRBV29-1, the J call TRBJ2-7; perhaps D is TRBD1 or TRBD2 (7 bases each). The CDR3 here is CSVWGGQSYEQYF. CDR3 nucleotides: TGCAGCGTTTGGGGGGGACAGTCATACGAGCAGTACTTC.